These T cell receptor beta chains were read from a single sample in a study of T cell repertoires in cytomegalovirus infection. Their antigen targets remain unknown. TCRdb passed the reads through MiXCR, listing each CDR3 protein once. The repertoire consists of more than 300,000 distinct CDR3 sequences, with roughly 34% occurring once and the leading ten covering roughly 13%. The material was cultured PBMCs, obtained from culture after CMV antigen stimulation. All receptors derive from a human donor in good health (CMV status not recorded). Some clones in this sample may be carry-over from other donors' samples. CDR3s include the opening cysteine and the closing phenylalanine or tryptophan. The D gene is left open where the match is weak. Only part of the rows carry a size: once, few, many, or a class if the clone is expanded.

v_call,j_call,clone_size,d_call,cdr3_nt,cdr3_aa
TRBV12-3/TRBV12-4,TRBJ1-2,NA,NA,TGTGCCAGCAGCCCCCGGGCAGACACTAATGTTTATGGCTACACCTTC,CASSPRADTNVYGYTF
TRBV18,TRBJ2-5,NA,TRBD2,TGTGCCAGCTCACCCACAGCGGGAGGCGGCGAGACCCAGTACTTC,CASSPTAGGGETQYF
TRBV19,TRBJ1-4,NA,NA,TGTGCCAGTAAGGTGAAGGGCCCAGCTATTAATGAAAAACTGTTTTTT,CASKVKGPAINEKLFF
TRBV7-2,TRBJ2-5,many,NA,TGTGCCAGCAGCCGTGGACTCCAAGAGACCCAGTACTTC,CASSRGLQETQYF
TRBV2,TRBJ2-2,NA,TRBD1,TGTGCCAGCAGGGGACAGGGGGCCACCGGGGAGCTGTTTTTT,CASRGQGATGELFF
TRBV19,TRBJ1-2,NA,NA,TGTGCCAGTAGTATAGATACTAGACAGCCGATCCAAACTAACTATGGCTACACCTTC,CASSIDTRQPIQTNYGYTF
TRBV12-3/TRBV12-4,TRBJ2-5,NA,NA,TGTGCCAGCAGTTTAACCACGGGTGAGACCCAGTACTTC,CASSLTTGETQYF
TRBV10-3,TRBJ1-2,few,NA,TGTGCCATCAAAGCCCCCGTTGGGGACTATGGCTACACCTTC,CAIKAPVGDYGYTF
TRBV24-1,TRBJ1-1,NA,TRBD1,TGTGCCACCAAGGCAGGGGGGAACACTGAAGCTTTCTTT,CATKAGGNTEAFF
TRBV19,TRBJ2-1,once,TRBD2,TGTGCCAGTACCCTGGCTAGCGGGAGATATTACAATGAGCAGTTCTTC,CASTLASGRYYNEQFF
TRBV28,TRBJ2-5,NA,TRBD1,TGTGCCAGCAGTTTACGATTTGGGCAGGGGGCCCAAGAGACCCAGTACTTC,CASSLRFGQGAQETQYF
TRBV12-3/TRBV12-4,TRBJ1-5,many,TRBD1,TGTGCCAGCAGTTTAGGGGACAGGGGAAGATATAGCAATCAGCCCCAGCATTTT,CASSLGDRGRYSNQPQHF
TRBV6-6,TRBJ2-3,NA,NA,TGTGCCAGCAGTTCCCCCCCCGGCAGATCCACAGATACGCAGTATTTT,CASSSPPGRSTDTQYF
TRBV7-2,TRBJ1-1,many,NA,TGTGCCAGCAGCAGAAGTGGGGGGGACACTGAAGCTTTCTTT,CASSRSGGDTEAFF
TRBV18,TRBJ1-4,NA,NA,TGTGCCAGCTCACCACCTTCGACGAGGAATGAAAAACTGTTTTTT,CASSPPSTRNEKLFF
TRBV6-8,TRBJ1-1,NA,TRBD1,TGTGCCAGCAGCGGACAGGGGGAAAGCAAAGCTTTCTTT,CASSGQGESKAFF